The 3 T cell receptor beta chains in this list originate from one sample, sequenced in a study of blood T cells in healthy people across ages. A J-beta primer mix and a sample-barcoded 5' primer were used in a second PCR of roughly 7 to 12 cycles. Using its own MiXCR run on the 5' RACE reads, TCRdb lists one record per CDR3 protein. This sample carries about 680,000 distinct CDR3 sequences, over 45% of them seen once, and the ten largest clones take 30% to 40%. Input material: blood. Receptors originate from an older woman in good health.

This rearrangement joins TRBV29-1 to TRBJ1-1; D is ambiguous. The CDR3 is 13 residues long. V gave up 2 bases and J gave up 7 bases, with 14 bases separating them. In germline, CDR1 is SQVTM, CDR2 ANQGSEA. CDR3 region: CSVESGRNGEAFF. The CDR3 nucleotides are TGCAGCGTTGAAAGTGGCAGGAACGGTGAAGCTTTCTTT.

This clonotype was seen a handful of times. The chain combines TRBV6-1 with TRBJ2-5; 8 nucleotides match TRBD1. V lost 4 bases to trimming and J lost 2 bases; unmatched junction nucleotides: 6. Per the germline V gene, CDR1 is MNHNS and CDR2 is SASEGT. There are 15 residues in the CDR3. CDR3 sequence (DNA): TGTGCCAGCAGTGCCCAGGGGGCGTGGCAAGAGACCCAGTACTTC. Translation gives CASSAQGAWQETQYF.

V usage is TRBV9 and J usage is TRBJ2-5; 8 bases match TRBD2. Per the germline V gene, CDR1 is SGDLS and CDR2 is YYNGEE. V shed 0 bases, J shed 3 bases, and the junction held 4 bases outside the gene matches. This CDR3 has 15 amino acids. The CDR3 DNA is TGTGCCAGCAGCGTAGGATCACTAGCGGAAGAGACCCAGTACTTC. It is translated as CASSVGSLAEETQYF.